This TCR beta chain was obtained from a study of shared clonotypes between healthy human individuals. The germline gives CDR1 MDHEN, CDR2 SYDVKM. This CDR3 has 16 amino acids. The V segment lost 4 bases and the J segment 0 bases; nucleotides outside the gene matches: 8. Generated by immunoSEQ multiplex PCR, the TCRdb table keeps only in-frame clones and is missing some. The sample includes approximately 2.1 million clones, 93% of them seen just once. The chain combines TRBV28 with TRBJ2-5; TRBD1 agrees at 7 bases. Sequenced material: naive CD4+ T cells from PBMCs. Subset reported: CD45RA+ positively selected. This TCR was sampled from a man aged 18-30 years in good health. Some clones in this sample may be carry-over from other donors' samples. The CDR3 DNA sequence: TGTGCCAGCAGTTACCCGCCGGGACAGTACCAAGAGACCCAGTACTTC. Amino acid sequence: CASSYPPGQYQETQYF. Together with reference TRBV28 and TRBJ2-5, the CDR3 gives the full variable domain: DVKVTQSSRYLVKRTGEKVFLECVQDMDHENMFWYRQDPGLGLRLIYFSYDVKMKEKGDIPEGYSVSREKKERFSLILESASTNQTSMYLCASSYPPGQYQETQYFGPGTRLLVL.